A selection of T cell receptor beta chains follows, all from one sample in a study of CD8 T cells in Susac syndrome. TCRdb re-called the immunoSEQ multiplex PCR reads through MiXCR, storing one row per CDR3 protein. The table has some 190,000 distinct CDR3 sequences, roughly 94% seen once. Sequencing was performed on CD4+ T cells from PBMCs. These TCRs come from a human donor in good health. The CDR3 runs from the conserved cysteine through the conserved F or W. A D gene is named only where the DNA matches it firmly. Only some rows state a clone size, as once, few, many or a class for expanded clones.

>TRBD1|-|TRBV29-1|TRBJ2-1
CSVEIGGTYNEQFF
TGCAGCGTTGAAATAGGGGGCACTTACAATGAGCAGTTCTTC
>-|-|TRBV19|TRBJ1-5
CASSIGGNQPQHF
TGTGCCAGTAGTATAGGGGGCAATCAGCCCCAGCATTTT
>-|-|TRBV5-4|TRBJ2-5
CASSVRSGKETQYF
TGTGCCAGCAGCGTAAGATCAGGGAAAGAGACCCAGTACTTC
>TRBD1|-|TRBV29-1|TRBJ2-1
CSAPRGQGNEQFF
TGCAGCGCCCCTAGGGGACAGGGTAATGAGCAGTTCTTC
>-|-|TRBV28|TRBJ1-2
CASSLWPAGDKDYGYTF
TGTGCCAGCAGTCTCTGGCCTGCCGGGGATAAGGACTATGGCTACACCTTC
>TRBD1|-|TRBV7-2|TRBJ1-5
CASSRRGQGPQHF
TGCGCCAGCAGCCGCAGGGGGCAGGGGCCCCAGCATTTT
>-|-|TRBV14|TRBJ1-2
CASSQEQAMGYTF
TGTGCCAGCAGCCAAGAGCAAGCTATGGGCTACACCTTC
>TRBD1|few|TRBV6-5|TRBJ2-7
CASSPGTGREQYF
TGTGCCAGCAGTCCCGGGACAGGGAGGGAACAGTACTTC
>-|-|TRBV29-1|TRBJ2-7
CSVGWEEQYF
TGCAGCGTTGGGTGGGAGGAGCAGTACTTC
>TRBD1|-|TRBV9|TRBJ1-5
CASSETGDSNNQPQHF
TGTGCCAGCAGCGAGACCGGGGACAGTAATAATCAGCCCCAGCATTTT
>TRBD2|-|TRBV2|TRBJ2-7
CASRKTSGGSSYEQYF
TGTGCCAGCAGGAAGACTAGCGGGGGGAGCTCCTACGAGCAGTACTTC
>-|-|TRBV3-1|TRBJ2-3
CASNQRGGEADTQYF
TGTGCCAGCAACCAAAGAGGCGGGGAAGCAGATACGCAGTATTTT
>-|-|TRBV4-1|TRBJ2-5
CASSQDGRTEKQETQYF
TGCGCCAGCAGCCAAGATGGTCGGACAGAGAAACAAGAGACCCAGTACTTC
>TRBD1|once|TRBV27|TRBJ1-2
CASSTGTGTYGYTF
TGTGCCAGCAGTACGGGGACAGGGACCTATGGCTACACCTTC